Following are 21 T cell receptor beta chains from one sample sequenced in a study of T-cell reconstitution after alpha-beta-depleted transplantation in children. Researchers prepared the TCRbeta library using unique molecular identifiers, the study reports. TCRdb fed the PCR reads into MiXCR, producing one record per CDR3 protein. Altogether about 110,000 distinct CDR3 sequences are present, roughly 24% being singletons, with the ten largest covering 10% to 13%. The material was PBMCs, mostly from graft donor cells, obtained 180 days after TCRalphabeta/CD19-depleted stem cell transplant. The receptors stem from a male patient under 10 years old who had a stem cell transplant for chronic granulomatous disease, so the T cells may come from the graft donor.

The sample holds many counts of this clonotype. The chain recombines TRBV29-1 with TRBJ2-7, with TRBD2 as a possible D gene (5 bases). Deletions cut 5 bases from V and 2 bases from J, with 16 bases between. This CDR3 has 14 residues. Germline CDR1 and CDR2: SQVTM and ANQGSEA. CDR3: CSVTYSTTAYEQYF. CDR3 nucleotides: TGCAGCGTTACTTACTCGACTACCGCCTACGAGCAGTACTTC.

This clonotype was detected ten times or more. The chain carries TRBV3-1 and TRBJ2-1; TRBD2 aligns across 11 bases. Germline-derived CDR1 and CDR2 are LGHDT and YNNKEL (reference sequence). V trimming: 3 bases; J trimming: 7 bases; junction bases outside the gene matches: 11. The CDR3 is 17 residues long. CDR3: CASSHKWMGLAVNEQFF. CDR3 in DNA: TGTGCCAGCAGCCATAAGTGGATGGGACTAGCGGTGAATGAGCAGTTCTTC.

The rearrangement links TRBV12-3 or TRBV12-4 to TRBJ2-7; tentative D call: TRBD1 (6 bases). This CDR3 region has 14 residues. Trimming shortened V by 5 bases and J by 2 bases, and 13 bases separated the two germline ends. CDR3 sequence reads: CASSTKQGPYEQYF. Here the CDR3 DNA reads TGTGCCAGCAGTACGAAACAGGGTCCCTACGAGCAGTACTTC.

Note on this clonotype: This sequence may be a read error, since a much larger clone differs from it by one base. The chain couples TRBV20-1 to TRBJ1-1, with D perhaps matching TRBD1 (5 bases). Germline V gene data show CDR1 as DFQATT and CDR2 as SNEGSKA (reference sequence). V lost 3 bases, J lost 13 bases, and 12 bases lay in between. CDR3 size: 10 residues. CDR3 DNA sequence: TGCAGTGCTAGGGGGGACGGTGGTTTCTTT. Translated, it gives CSARGDGGFF.

The chain recombines TRBV10-3 with TRBJ1-4; 7 bases fit TRBD1. V lost 7 bases and J lost 8; bases outside the gene matches: 10. From germline, CDR1 is ENHRY and CDR2 SYGVKD. There are 14 residues in the CDR3. CDR3 sequence reads: CAIKDQGVGEKLFF. Written as DNA, the CDR3 is TGTGCCATCAAAGACCAGGGGGTTGGAGAAAAACTGTTTTTT.

Here the CDR3 DNA reads TGTGCCAGCAGCCTTAGGACTAGCGGGGACAATACCGGGGAGCTGTTTTTT. Translation gives CASSLRTSGDNTGELFF. The chain employs TRBV4-2 and TRBJ2-2; 12 bases line up with TRBD2. With 4 bases clipped from V and 5 bases from J, the junction kept 8 bases outside the gene matches. CDR3 length equals 17 residues. In germline, CDR1 is LGHNA, CDR2 YNFKEQ.

At least ten counts were recorded for this clonotype. The chain combines TRBV5-1 with TRBJ2-1, with D perhaps TRBD1 (6 bases). This CDR3 is built from 11 residues. Trimming shortened V by 4 bases and J by 7 bases, and 6 bases separated the two germline ends. Germline CDR1 and CDR2: SGHRS and YFSETQ. CDR3 DNA: TGCGCCAGCAGCCAGGGGAATGAGCAGTTCTTC. It is translated as CASSQGNEQFF.

The rearrangement links TRBV6-1 to TRBJ1-5; TRBD1 might be the D (5 bases). The CDR3 runs 13 residues. Trimming removed 2 bases from V and 4 bases from J, with 6 bases in between. Germline V CDR1 and CDR2: MNHNS, SASEGT. The CDR3 sequence: CASSEQGNQPQHF. DNA of the CDR3: TGTGCCAGCAGTGAACAGGGTAATCAGCCCCAGCATTTT.

This clonotype was observed a handful of times. The genes are TRBV29-1 and TRBJ2-3; D remains unclear. The CDR3 has 13 residues. Trimming pared 4 bases from V and 2 bases from J, leaving 10 bases between. The germline V gene has CDR1 SQVTM and CDR2 ANQGSEA. DNA of the CDR3: TGCAGCGTTGTGGGCGGTTTCACAGATACGCAGTATTTT. Translation gives CSVVGGFTDTQYF.

This clonotype occurred many times. The chain recombines TRBV12-3 or TRBV12-4 with TRBJ1-5; D ambiguous. Between the trimmed V and J ends, which lost 6 bases and 3 bases, there was a span of 12 bases. The CDR3 totals 14 residues. This chain's CDR3 is CASSLTVVNQPQHF. CDR3 bases: TGTGCCAGCAGCTTAACAGTCGTCAATCAGCCCCAGCATTTT.

In this sample, this clonotype turned up many times. The chain links TRBV7-8 to TRBJ2-3; 8 positions agree with TRBD1. Germline assignment: CDR1 SGHVS and CDR2 FQNEAQ. This CDR3 contains 18 residues. The trim removed 7 bases at V and 0 bases at J, leaving 15 bases unmatched. CDR3 loop: CASTPRAGGRTSTDTQYF. In DNA form, the CDR3 reads TGTGCCAGCACCCCTAGGGCAGGGGGCCGTACTAGCACAGATACGCAGTATTTT. Full variable domain (missing parts from reference TRBV7-8 and TRBJ2-3): GAGVSQSPRYKVAKRGQDVALRCDPISGHVSLFWYQQALGQGPEFLTYFQNEAQLDKSGLPSDRFFAERPEGSVSTLKIQRTQQEDSAVYLCASTPRAGGRTSTDTQYFGPGTRLTVL.

Only a few counts were recorded for this clonotype. The chain combines TRBV24-1 with TRBJ2-3; unclear D gene. The CDR3 loop spans 12 amino acids. Germline V gene sequence: CDR1 KGHDR, CDR2 SFDVKD. V dropped 1 base and J dropped 6 bases, with 4 bases sitting between them. The CDR3 reads CATSDLLDTQYF. The CDR3 coding sequence is TGTGCCACCAGTGATTTACTTGATACGCAGTATTTT.

In this sample, this clonotype turned up many times. The chain is built from TRBV12-3 or TRBV12-4 and TRBJ2-4; D call uncertain. The V gene lost 3 bases and the J gene lost 0 bases, with 6 bases spanning the gap. There are 14 residues in the CDR3. The CDR3 sequence: CASSLWGAKNIQYF. The CDR3, as DNA: TGTGCCAGCAGTTTGTGGGGAGCCAAAAACATTCAGTACTTC.

This clonotype showed up many times. The chain links TRBV3-1 to TRBJ2-4, with TRBD2 identical over 7 bases. Germline CDR1 LGHDT, CDR2 YNNKEL (reference sequence). The CDR3 extends over 14 amino acids. After removal of 1 base from V and 7 bases from J, the junction contained 4 bases not matched to a gene. The CDR3 region has the DNA TGTGCCAGCAGCCAAGGAGCGGGGAGCAACATTCAGTACTTC. Protein: CASSQGAGSNIQYF.

There are many counts of this clonotype. The chain combines TRBV20-1 with TRBJ2-7; 9 bases are shared with TRBD2. V lost 5 bases, J lost 7 bases, and 12 bases stayed unmatched. The CDR3 runs 14 residues. CDR1 is DFQATT and CDR2 is SNEGSKA in the germline V gene (reference sequence). The DNA for the CDR3 is TGCAGTGCTGGCACCCAGCGGGAGGCGCGGGAGCAGTACTTC. It encodes CSAGTQREAREQYF.

In the case of this clonotype: This may stem from a read error, because a much larger clone lies one nucleotide away. CDR3 coding DNA: TGTGCCAGCAGTTTTGGCGTGAGATTAACCGGGGAGCTGTTTTTT. Amino acid sequence: CASSFGVRLTGELFF. This chain connects TRBV12-3 or TRBV12-4 to TRBJ2-2; D gene uncertain. The CDR3 extends over 15 amino acids. V dropped 3 bases and J dropped 5 bases, with 13 bases sitting between them.

This clonotype was observed a few times. The chain carries TRBV4-2 and TRBJ2-7; 8 nucleotides line up with TRBD2. V shed 2 bases, J shed 4 bases, and the junction held 10 bases outside the gene matches. Germline lookup yields CDR1 LGHNA and CDR2 YNFKEQ. The CDR3 extends over 16 amino acids. CDR3 nucleotides: TGTGCCAGCAGCCAACTACTCGGGAGGGCCCCGTACGAGCAGTACTTC. Amino acid sequence: CASSQLLGRAPYEQYF.

The sample holds a few counts of this clonotype. The gene calls are TRBV5-1 and TRBJ2-1; weak D call: TRBD2 (5 bases). CDR1 SGHRS and CDR2 YFSETQ come from the germline V gene. This CDR3 contains 14 residues. V was cut by 7 bases and J by 6 bases, with 17 bases left in between. This CDR3 reads CASGVALASNEQFF. The CDR3 DNA sequence: TGCGCCAGCGGGGTAGCGCTAGCAAGCAATGAGCAGTTCTTC.

This clonotype was counted ten times or more. The chain employs TRBV2 and TRBJ2-4, with TRBD1 identical over 9 bases. V lost 7 bases, J lost 11 bases, and 9 bases stayed unmatched. The CDR3 has 13 amino acids. Germline V gene data show CDR1 as SNHLY and CDR2 as FYNNEI. In DNA, the CDR3 is TGTGCCAGCACCGGGACAGGGATGGTCGTTCAGTACTTC. This gives the protein CASTGTGMVVQYF.

This clonotype has just a few counts. J is TRBJ2-2 and V is TRBV20-1; 8 bases align to TRBD2. This CDR3 has 16 amino acids. Trimming took 0 bases from V and 5 from J; bases not matched to a gene: 8. The germline CDR1 and CDR2 sequences are DFQATT and SNEGSKA (reference sequence). The CDR3 DNA follows: TGCAGTGCTAGAGATCTCAGCGGGAGAGGTACCGGGGAGCTGTTTTTT. Translated, it gives CSARDLSGRGTGELFF.

This clonotype was seen repeatedly, ten times or more. The chain is built from TRBV4-2 and TRBJ1-6; D uncertain. Trimming left V 0 bases short and J 8 bases short, with 8 bases between. Germline CDR1 LGHNA, CDR2 YNFKEQ. This CDR3 spans 14 amino acids. For the CDR3, the DNA is TGTGCCAGCAGCCAAGATCTATGGGATTCACCCCTCCACTTT. Its protein is CASSQDLWDSPLHF.